The TCR beta chain under discussion was sequenced for a study of identical twins. Worth noting for this clonotype: Antigen specificity is unknown.

Template switching supplied a universal primer site; unique molecular identifiers were carried on the cDNA. Each CDR3 protein gets one entry after TCRdb re-called the 5' RACE reads with MiXCR. The data show 1.5 million to 2 million distinct CDR3 sequences, with around 33% seen just once and 0.25% to 0.3% held by the top ten. This CDR3 has 15 amino acids. Germline assignment: CDR1 DFQATT and CDR2 SNEGSKA (reference sequence). The ends were cut back, 2 bases at V and 0 bases at J, with 14 bases in the middle. Study observations and caveats: Reduced insertions were recorded for abundant cord blood beta clonotypes, with no such pattern in memory repertoires.

This sequence was found in a newborn girl in good health. The genes are TRBV20-1 and TRBJ2-7; D may be TRBD2 (5 bases). Source material: cord blood. This chain's CDR3 is CSARSPSSSSYEQYF. CDR3 DNA sequence: TGCAGTGCTAGATCCCCCTCTAGCAGCTCCTACGAGCAGTACTTC.